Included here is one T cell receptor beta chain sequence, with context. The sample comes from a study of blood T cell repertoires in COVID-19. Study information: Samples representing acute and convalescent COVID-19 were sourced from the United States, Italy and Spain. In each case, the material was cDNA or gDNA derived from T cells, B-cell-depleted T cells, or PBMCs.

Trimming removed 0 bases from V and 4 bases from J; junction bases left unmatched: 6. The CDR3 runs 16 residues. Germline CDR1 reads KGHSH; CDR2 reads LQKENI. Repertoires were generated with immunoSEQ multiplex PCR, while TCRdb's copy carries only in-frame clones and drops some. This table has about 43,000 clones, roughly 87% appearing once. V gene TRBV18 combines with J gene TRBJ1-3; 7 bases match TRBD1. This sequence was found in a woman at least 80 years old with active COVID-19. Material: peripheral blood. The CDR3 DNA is TGTGCCAGCTCACCACCCCGACAGGGTCTCGGAAACACCATATATTTT. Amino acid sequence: CASSPPRQGLGNTIYF.